Described below is a single T cell receptor (beta chain) sequence and its context. Its cognate antigen is unknown. Germline and junction disagree at one end, which may indicate a read error. With a J-beta primer mix and a sample-barcoded 5' primer, a second PCR ran 7 to 11 cycles. Each cDNA molecule received a tag from a template-switch adaptor that had 12 random nucleotides. Sequencing recovered at least 3 million CDR3-containing paired-end reads from each sample. From the 5' RACE reads, TCRdb called clonotypes with MiXCR, one entry per CDR3 protein. The sample lists about 580,000 distinct CDR3 sequences, around 50% occurring once. Donors each provided 8 to 10 milliliters of peripheral blood. CDR1 MNHEY and CDR2 SVGAGI come from the germline V gene. This CDR3 comprises 18 residues. These data are taken from a study of blood T cells in healthy people across ages. Study-level findings and limits: While age rose, TCR beta diversity per million T cells dropped in a roughly linear way.

Sequenced input: blood. The chain joins TRBV6-5 to TRBJ1-3; 10 nucleotides agree with TRBD1. The receptor was derived from a man of 80 years or more in good health. As DNA, the CDR3 is TGTGCCTGCAGTTACGGGACAGGGGACACGATTTCTGGAAACACCATATATTTT. This sequence encodes CACSYGTGDTISGNTIYF.